Sequencing of this TCR beta chain was carried out in a study of CD8 T cells in Susac syndrome. Study in general: Under ten of the sequenced Susac syndrome patients were in remission, and more than 5 had active disease.

Findings and caveats of the study: An acknowledgment was made by the study that its TCR sequencing and HLA analysis involved relatively few individuals.

Purification of the CD8+ and CD4+ T cells relied on negative isolation, and TEMRA cells underwent FACS enrichment. The RNA input was roughly 0.45 to 1 ug, and it was reverse transcribed with random hexamers. TCRdb re-called the immunoSEQ multiplex PCR reads with MiXCR, one entry per CDR3 protein. The sample lists over 70,000 distinct CDR3 sequences, around 96% occurring once. CDR3 size: 14 residues. Trimming pared 5 bases from V and 2 bases from J, leaving 12 bases between. Germline lookup yields CDR1 SGHAT and CDR2 FQDESV (reference sequence). Comment on this clonotype: Its matching antigen is unknown.

The rearrangement uses TRBV11-1 and TRBJ2-5, with D maybe TRBD2 (6 bases). This clonotype originated in a human donor with Susac syndrome. Sequenced sample: CD8+ T cells from PBMCs. The CDR3 coding sequence is TGTGCCAGCAGCCGGAGGGACGGACAAGAGACCCAGTACTTC. Translating it yields CASSRRDGQETQYF.